These T cell receptor beta chains were read from a single sample in a study of blood T cell repertoires in COVID-19. Libraries were prepared by immunoSEQ multiplex PCR; TCRdb keeps only in-frame clonotypes and omits some of them. The sample lists about 35,000 clones, about 91% seen once, with around 6.6% in the top ten. Material for sequencing was peripheral blood. These receptors all stem from a human donor in a cohort sampled during active COVID-19. Each CDR3 is given with its conserved first and last residue. A D gene is named only where the DNA matches it firmly. Rows may omit the clone size; those that give it use once, few, many or a size class.

D gene,V gene,clone size,J gene,CDR3 protein,CDR3 DNA
.,TRBV5-1,.,TRBJ2-7,CASSFRLDEQYF,TGCGCCAGCAGCTTTCGGCTAGACGAGCAGTACTTC
.,TRBV28,.,TRBJ1-4,CASSLSQSPNEKLFF,TGTGCCAGCAGCCTCTCGCAGTCTCCGAATGAAAAACTGTTTTTT
.,TRBV5-1,.,TRBJ2-7,CASSIVPGPTYEQYF,TGCGCCAGCAGCATTGTCCCAGGGCCCACCTACGAGCAGTACTTC
.,TRBV3-1/TRBV3-2,.,TRBJ2-7,CASSHAIRASAYEQYF,TGTGCCAGCAGCCATGCCATCAGGGCTAGCGCCTACGAGCAGTACTTC
.,TRBV6-6,.,TRBJ1-2,CASNEAENYGYTF,TGTGCCAGCAACGAGGCAGAGAACTATGGCTACACCTTC
TRBD1,TRBV4-1,.,TRBJ1-4,CASSPGQGYEKLFF,TGCGCCAGCAGCCCGGGACAGGGCTATGAAAAACTGTTTTTT
TRBD1,TRBV5-1,.,TRBJ2-7,CASSPGQLSSYEQYF,TGCGCCAGCAGCCCGGGACAGTTGAGCTCCTACGAGCAGTACTTC
.,TRBV7-6,.,TRBJ1-3,CASSSLGNTIYF,TGTGCCAGCAGCTCCCTAGGAAACACCATATATTTT
TRBD2,TRBV5-1,.,TRBJ2-3,CASSKPLAGGQDTQYF,TGCGCCAGCAGCAAACCACTAGCGGGGGGGCAAGATACGCAGTATTTT
TRBD1,TRBV28,.,TRBJ2-7,CASSLLGTGNSYEQYF,TGTGCCAGCAGTTTACTAGGGACAGGGAACTCCTACGAGCAGTACTTC
TRBD1,TRBV6-5,.,TRBJ1-1,CASSYSGQGSVEAFF,TGTGCCAGCAGTTACTCCGGACAGGGAAGTGTGGAAGCTTTCTTT
TRBD2,TRBV29-1,few,TRBJ2-1,CSVEVGLAGSSYNEQFF,TGCAGCGTTGAAGTGGGACTAGCGGGCAGCTCCTACAATGAGCAGTTCTTC
TRBD2,TRBV19,.,TRBJ2-5,CASRISGGAGETQYF,TGTGCCAGTAGGATTAGCGGGGGGGCCGGTGAGACCCAGTACTTC
TRBD1,TRBV6-5,.,TRBJ2-3,CASSSTGTGTQYF,TGTGCCAGCAGTTCGACAGGGACAGGTACGCAGTATTTT
TRBD2,TRBV9,.,TRBJ2-2,CASSVGGGNTGELFF,TGTGCCAGCAGCGTAGGCGGGGGGAACACCGGGGAGCTGTTTTTT
.,TRBV6-5,.,TRBJ1-4,CASSSYTGRGNEKLFF,TGTGCCAGCAGTTCGTACACAGGGAGGGGGAATGAAAAACTGTTTTTT
.,TRBV28,.,TRBJ2-5,CASRLGQGGQETQYF,TGTGCCAGCAGATTGGGCCAGGGCGGACAAGAGACCCAGTACTTC
TRBD2,TRBV5-5,once,TRBJ2-1,CASSPTGTSGGSGEQFF,TGTGCCAGCAGCCCCACCGGGACTAGCGGCGGATCGGGTGAGCAGTTCTTC
.,TRBV6-5,.,TRBJ2-7,CASNKGAYEQYF,TGTGCCAGCAACAAGGGAGCCTACGAGCAGTACTTC
TRBD2,TRBV9,.,TRBJ2-5,CASSVGAGGRPETQYF,TGTGCCAGCAGCGTGGGAGCGGGGGGGCGTCCAGAGACCCAGTACTTC
.,TRBV9,.,TRBJ2-1,CASGGGKVYNEQFF,TGTGCCAGCGGTGGGGGGAAGGTCTACAATGAGCAGTTCTTC
TRBD1,TRBV11-2,.,TRBJ2-7,CASNQLLPTGPYEQYF,TGTGCCAGCAACCAGCTACTCCCGACAGGGCCGTACGAGCAGTACTTC
TRBD1,TRBV7-9,.,TRBJ2-1,CASSLNQGAGNEQFF,TGTGCCAGCAGCTTAAACCAGGGGGCAGGCAATGAGCAGTTCTTC
TRBD1,TRBV6-5,.,TRBJ2-1,CASRGTGRSHEQFF,TGTGCCAGCAGGGGGACAGGGAGATCTCATGAGCAGTTCTTC
TRBD1,TRBV14,.,TRBJ2-1,CASSQDGQGRYNEQFF,TGTGCCAGCAGCCAAGATGGACAGGGAAGATACAATGAGCAGTTCTTC
.,TRBV5-1,.,TRBJ2-1,CASSLDRGYNEQFF,TGCGCCAGCAGCTTGGACCGGGGCTACAATGAGCAGTTCTTC
.,TRBV7-9,.,TRBJ2-1,CASSPNLDSDNEQFF,TGTGCCAGCAGCCCCAATTTAGACTCAGACAATGAGCAGTTCTTC
.,TRBV5-5,once,TRBJ2-7,CASSFEGAGIYEQYF,TGTGCCAGCAGCTTCGAGGGGGCGGGGATCTACGAGCAGTACTTC
.,TRBV5-5,few,TRBJ2-5,CASSLPLGGGPGKDQETQYF,TGTGCCAGCAGCTTACCACTCGGGGGTGGCCCCGGGAAGGATCAAGAGACCCAGTACTTC
.,TRBV6-4,.,TRBJ1-2,CAAPQEPNYGYTF,TGTGCCGCCCCACAGGAGCCTAACTATGGCTACACCTTC
TRBD2,TRBV4-1,.,TRBJ2-7,CASSLLAGEPYEQYF,TGCGCCAGCAGCCTACTAGCGGGAGAGCCATACGAGCAGTACTTC
.,TRBV27,.,TRBJ1-6,CASSFRITAPLHF,TGTGCCAGCAGTTTTAGAATAACTGCACCCCTCCACTTT
TRBD1,TRBV7-9,.,TRBJ2-7,CASSPRGPYEQYF,TGTGCCAGCAGCCCCAGGGGGCCCTACGAGCAGTACTTC
.,TRBV6-1,.,TRBJ1-2,CASSEAPGYGYTF,TGTGCCAGCAGTGAAGCGCCGGGTTATGGCTACACCTTC
.,TRBV10-2,.,TRBJ2-3,CASSLVALGDTQYF,TGCGCCAGCAGTTTAGTAGCATTGGGAGATACGCAGTATTTT
.,TRBV4-2,.,TRBJ2-3,CASSQELALLVADTQYF,TGTGCCAGCAGCCAAGAACTAGCCCTCCTCGTTGCAGATACGCAGTATTTT
TRBD2,TRBV7-8,once,TRBJ2-1,CASSFGTSGYNEQFF,TGTGCCAGCAGCTTCGGGACTAGCGGTTACAATGAGCAGTTCTTC
TRBD2,TRBV3-1/TRBV3-2,medium-sized,TRBJ2-5,CASSQGLAGPIHGQETQYF,TGTGCCAGCAGCCAAGGACTAGCGGGCCCTATTCATGGTCAAGAGACCCAGTACTTC
.,TRBV21-1,.,TRBJ2-7,CASSSPGGGAASGSPHREQYF,TGTGCCAGCAGCTCTCCTGGGGGGGGCGCGGCTAGCGGGAGCCCCCACCGTGAGCAGTACTTC
.,TRBV6-5,once,TRBJ2-7,CASSYSVVFPLEQYF,TGTGCCAGCAGTTACTCCGTCGTCTTTCCTCTCGAGCAGTACTTC
.,TRBV5-6,.,TRBJ1-4,CASSRKPGYLFEKLFF,TGTGCCAGCAGCAGGAAACCAGGGTACTTATTTGAAAAACTGTTTTTT
.,TRBV29-1,.,TRBJ2-3,CSVWFYSADTQYF,TGCAGCGTTTGGTTTTACAGTGCAGATACGCAGTATTTT
TRBD1,TRBV5-4,.,TRBJ2-3,CASSHRGPGYTDTQYF,TGTGCCAGCAGCCACAGGGGGCCGGGATACACAGATACGCAGTATTTT
TRBD2,TRBV7-2,.,TRBJ2-2,CASSFVYAGGTGELFF,TGTGCCAGCAGCTTCGTCTACGCGGGGGGGACCGGGGAGCTGTTTTTT
.,TRBV6-5,.,TRBJ2-1,CASTGVRYNEQFF,TGTGCCAGCACGGGGGTACGATACAATGAGCAGTTCTTC
.,TRBV6-5,.,TRBJ2-3,CASRPSGSYTDTQYF,TGTGCCAGCAGACCCTCAGGGTCCTACACAGATACGCAGTATTTT
.,TRBV25-1,.,TRBJ2-7,CASSEGGYEQYF,TGTGCCAGCAGTGAAGGCGGCTACGAGCAGTACTTC
TRBD2,TRBV5-1,.,TRBJ2-7,CASSLAAGGSYEQYF,TGCGCCAGCAGCTTGGCAGCGGGAGGGTCCTACGAGCAGTACTTC
TRBD2,TRBV6-5,.,TRBJ2-3,CASSFSGGVTDTQYF,TGTGCCAGCAGTTTTAGCGGGGGGGTCACAGATACGCAGTATTTT
TRBD2,TRBV4-2,.,TRBJ2-4,CASSQEPDGGAKNIQYF,TGTGCCAGCAGCCAAGAACCGGACGGGGGGGCCAAAAACATTCAGTACTTC
TRBD2,TRBV5-1,once,TRBJ2-1,CASSWGLAGGRGWNEQFF,TGCGCCAGCAGCTGGGGACTAGCGGGGGGGCGAGGTTGGAATGAGCAGTTCTTC
.,TRBV28,.,TRBJ2-7,CASSLRGRLYEQYF,TGTGCCAGCAGCCTAAGGGGTCGGCTCTACGAGCAGTACTTC
TRBD2,TRBV5-1,once,TRBJ2-7,CASSLDGGSWYEQYF,TGCGCCAGCAGCTTGGACGGCGGGAGCTGGTACGAGCAGTACTTC
TRBD2,TRBV19,.,TRBJ2-7,CASSMSSGSSYEQYF,TGTGCCAGTAGTATGTCTAGCGGGAGCTCCTACGAGCAGTACTTC
.,TRBV3-1/TRBV3-2,.,TRBJ2-3,CASSQDPLDNTDTQYF,TGTGCCAGCAGCCAAGATCCCCTGGACAACACAGATACGCAGTATTTT
.,TRBV24-1,once,TRBJ2-2,CATSAENTGELFF,TGTGCCACCAGTGCAGAAAACACCGGGGAGCTGTTTTTT
.,TRBV21-1,once,TRBJ1-2,CASSAMMDTNYGYTF,TGTGCCAGCAGCGCAATGATGGACACGAACTATGGCTACACCTTC
.,TRBV18,.,TRBJ2-5,CASSPALQETQYF,TGTGCCAGCTCACCAGCACTACAAGAGACCCAGTACTTC